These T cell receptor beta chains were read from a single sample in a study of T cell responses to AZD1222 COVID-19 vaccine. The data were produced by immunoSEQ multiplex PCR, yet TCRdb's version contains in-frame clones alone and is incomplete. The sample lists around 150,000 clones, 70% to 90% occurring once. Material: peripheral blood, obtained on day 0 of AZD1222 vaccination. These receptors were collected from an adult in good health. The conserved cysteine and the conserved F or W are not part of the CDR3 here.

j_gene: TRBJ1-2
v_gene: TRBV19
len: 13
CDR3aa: ASSIRDPAHYGYT

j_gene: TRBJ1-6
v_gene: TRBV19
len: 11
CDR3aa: ASSMTAPAPLH

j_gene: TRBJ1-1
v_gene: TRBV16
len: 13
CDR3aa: ASSQSRALNTEAF

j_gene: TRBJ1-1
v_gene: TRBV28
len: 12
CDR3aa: ASSDASISTEAF

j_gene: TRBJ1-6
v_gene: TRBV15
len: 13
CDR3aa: ATSNKDRVDSPLH

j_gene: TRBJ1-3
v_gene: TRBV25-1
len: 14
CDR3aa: ASSEQGHIIGNTIY

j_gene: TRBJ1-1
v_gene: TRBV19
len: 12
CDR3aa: ASLSGPVNTEAF

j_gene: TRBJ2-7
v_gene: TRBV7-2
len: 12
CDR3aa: ASSSWETVYEQY

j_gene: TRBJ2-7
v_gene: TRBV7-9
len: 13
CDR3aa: ASSHRRDPVYEQY

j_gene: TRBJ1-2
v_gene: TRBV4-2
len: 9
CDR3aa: ASSQGGGYT

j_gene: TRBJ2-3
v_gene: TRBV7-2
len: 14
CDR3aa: ASSPAGGRRTDTQY

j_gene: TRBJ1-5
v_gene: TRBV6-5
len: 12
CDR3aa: ASSYAGTGQPQH

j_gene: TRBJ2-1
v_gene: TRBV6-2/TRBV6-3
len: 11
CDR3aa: ASSLGRWNEQF

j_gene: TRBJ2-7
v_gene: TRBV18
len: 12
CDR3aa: ASSPKDGFYEQY

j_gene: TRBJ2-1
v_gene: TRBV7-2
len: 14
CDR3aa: ASSLAGTGLYNEQF

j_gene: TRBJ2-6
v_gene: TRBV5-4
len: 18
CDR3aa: ASSLGRLGRTSSGANVLT

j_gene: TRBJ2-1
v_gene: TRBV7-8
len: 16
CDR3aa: ASSLGELAGALYNEQF

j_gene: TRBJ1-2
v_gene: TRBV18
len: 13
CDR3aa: ASSEIRGGASGYT

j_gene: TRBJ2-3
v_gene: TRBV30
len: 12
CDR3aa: AWTPGGRSDTQY

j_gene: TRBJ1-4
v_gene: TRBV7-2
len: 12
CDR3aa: ASSKTGGVEKLF

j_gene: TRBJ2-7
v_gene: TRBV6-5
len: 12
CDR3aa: ASQRSRAPYEQY

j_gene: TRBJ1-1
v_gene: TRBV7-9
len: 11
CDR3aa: ASRTATGFEAF

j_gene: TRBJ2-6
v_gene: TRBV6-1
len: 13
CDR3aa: ASSLSLSGANVLT

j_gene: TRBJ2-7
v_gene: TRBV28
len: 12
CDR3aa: ASTYLAGSYEQY

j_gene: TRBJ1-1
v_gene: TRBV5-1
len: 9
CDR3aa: ASLQDTEAF

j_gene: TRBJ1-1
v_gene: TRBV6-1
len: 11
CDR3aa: ASSENKGTEAF

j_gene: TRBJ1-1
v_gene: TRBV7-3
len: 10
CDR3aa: ASSPRQGEAF

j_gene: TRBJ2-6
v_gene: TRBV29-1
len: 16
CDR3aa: SVWGTSGRGTGANVLT

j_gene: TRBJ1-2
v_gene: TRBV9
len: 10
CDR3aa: ASSSTGVGYT

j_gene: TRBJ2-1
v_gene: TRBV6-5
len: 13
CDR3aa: ASSLSGDSYNEQF

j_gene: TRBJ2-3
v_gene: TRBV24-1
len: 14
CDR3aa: ATSDTRDRSTDTQY

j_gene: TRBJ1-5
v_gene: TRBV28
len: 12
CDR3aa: ASTQRRNNQPQH

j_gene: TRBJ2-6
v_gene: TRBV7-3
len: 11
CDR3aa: ASRGSGANVLT

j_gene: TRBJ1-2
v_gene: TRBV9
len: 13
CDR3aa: ASSRIEGVDYGYT

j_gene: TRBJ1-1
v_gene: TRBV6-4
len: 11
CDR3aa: ASSEGVGTEAF

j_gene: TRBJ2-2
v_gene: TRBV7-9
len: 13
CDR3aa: ATQTGQHIAGELF

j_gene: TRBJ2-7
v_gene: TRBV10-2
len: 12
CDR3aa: ASRGGERLREQY

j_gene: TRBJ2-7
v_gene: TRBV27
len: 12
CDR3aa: ASSPPGQMYEQY

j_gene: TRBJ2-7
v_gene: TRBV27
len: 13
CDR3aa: ASSLSGLLGYEQY

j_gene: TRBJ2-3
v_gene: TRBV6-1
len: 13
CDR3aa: ASSEGRRWADTQY

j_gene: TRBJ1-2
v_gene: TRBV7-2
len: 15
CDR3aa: ASSLGAAGAMTYGYT

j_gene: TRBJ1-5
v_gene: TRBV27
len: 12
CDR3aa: ASRATGQQPTQH

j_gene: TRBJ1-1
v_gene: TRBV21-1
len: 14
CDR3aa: ASSNRLRGMNTEAF

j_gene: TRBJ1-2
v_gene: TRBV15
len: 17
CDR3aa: ATSRLIPGTGRFDDGYT

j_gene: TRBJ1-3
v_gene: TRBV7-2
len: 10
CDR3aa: ASSLVLDTIY

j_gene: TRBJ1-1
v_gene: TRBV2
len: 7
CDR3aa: ASETEAF

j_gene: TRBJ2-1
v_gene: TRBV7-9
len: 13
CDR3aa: ASSLDGGRASEQF

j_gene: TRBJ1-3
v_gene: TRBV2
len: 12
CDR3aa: ASSKGYEGNTIY

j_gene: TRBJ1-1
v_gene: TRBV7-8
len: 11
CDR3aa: ASTVGWNTEAF

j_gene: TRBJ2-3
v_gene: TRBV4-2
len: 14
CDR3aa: ASSQDGTSDLNTQY

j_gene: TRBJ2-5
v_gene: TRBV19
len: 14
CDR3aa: ASSTTRGATGETQY

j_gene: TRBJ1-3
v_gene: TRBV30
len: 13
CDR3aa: AWRRDRASGNTIY

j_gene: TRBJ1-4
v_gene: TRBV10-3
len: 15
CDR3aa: AISEPRADRANEKLF